The 6 T cell receptor beta chains in this list originate from one sample, sequenced in a study of neurological immune-mediated disorders. The time point denotes: longitudinal time-point 2. TCRdb analysed the 5' RACE reads with MiXCR anew, one entry per CDR3 protein. Of 40,000 to 60,000 distinct CDR3 sequences in the sample, over 10% are singletons; the top ten hold 4.5%. The sequenced sample consisted of PBMCs. These TCRs come from a male donor with HTLV-1-associated myelopathy (HAM/TSP).

This clonotype has a count of ten or more. The chain uses TRBV7-2 and TRBJ2-1, with D maybe TRBD1 (6 bases). In germline, CDR1 is SGHTA, CDR2 FQGNSA. Deletions cut 3 bases from V and 5 bases from J, with 11 bases between. The CDR3 extends over 14 amino acids. The DNA for the CDR3 is TGTGCCAGCAGCTTTGAAAACAGGGACAATGAGCAGTTCTTC. This gives the protein CASSFENRDNEQFF.

V and J are TRBV5-6 and TRBJ2-3; the D is unclear. The V end was cut by 3 bases, the J end by 3 bases, with 11 bases between. CDR1 and CDR2 (germline): SGHDT, YYEEEE. This CDR3 is built from 14 residues. The CDR3 DNA follows: TGTGCCAGCAGCTATGACGGAACTACAGATACGCAGTATTTT. Its translation is CASSYDGTTDTQYF.

There are many counts of this clonotype. The CDR3 DNA reads TGCGCCAGCAGCTTGGTCGACGGAGGCCCAACTGGCTACACCTTC. Translating gives CASSLVDGGPTGYTF. The chain is built from TRBV5-1 and TRBJ1-2; no firm D call. This CDR3 region has 15 residues. The V end lost 0 bases, the J end lost 7 bases, and 16 bases lay between the germline ends. Germline V CDR1 and CDR2: SGHRS, YFSETQ.

The chain employs TRBV18 and TRBJ1-4; D possibly corresponds to TRBD1 (5 bases). Germline V gene data show CDR1 as KGHSH and CDR2 as LQKENI. V dropped 0 bases and J dropped 8 bases, with 13 bases sitting between them. This CDR3 contains 15 residues. The chain's CDR3 is CASSPPGERREKLFF. The CDR3 nucleotides are TGTGCCAGCTCACCACCGGGGGAGAGGAGGGAAAAACTGTTTTTT.

This clonotype was seen ten or more times. This sequence joins TRBV24-1 and TRBJ2-3, with D possibly matching TRBD1 (5 bases). The CDR3 is 15 residues long. Trimming shortened V by 5 bases and J by 2 bases, and 13 bases separated the two germline ends. CDR1 is KGHDR, CDR2 SFDVKD, per germline. The CDR3 region has the DNA TGTGCCACCAGTGGTAGGGGCACCACCACAGATACGCAGTATTTT. It yields the protein CATSGRGTTTDTQYF.

This clonotype has a count of ten or more. J is TRBJ2-7 and V is TRBV5-1, with D unresolved. This CDR3 spans 14 amino acids. CDR1 is SGHRS and CDR2 is YFSETQ in the germline V gene. Trimming took off 4 bases at V and 3 bases at J, with 14 bases between the two ends. Written as DNA, the CDR3 is TGCGCCAGCAGCGACGGGCCGGGCCGCTACGAGCAGTACTTC. This translates into CASSDGPGRYEQYF.